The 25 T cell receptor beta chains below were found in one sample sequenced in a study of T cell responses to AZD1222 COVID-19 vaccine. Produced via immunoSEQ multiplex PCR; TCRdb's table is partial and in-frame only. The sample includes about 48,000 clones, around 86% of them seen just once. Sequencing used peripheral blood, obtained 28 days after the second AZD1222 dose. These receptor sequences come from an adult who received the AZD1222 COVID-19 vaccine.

The CDR3 nucleotides read TGTGCCAGCAGTTTGACTAGCGGGAGCTCAGTCCCCTACGAGCAGTACTTC. Translated: CASSLTSGSSVPYEQYF. The V and J genes are TRBV28 and TRBJ2-7; 12 bases are a match to TRBD2. The V segment lost 3 bases and the J segment 2 bases; nucleotides outside the gene matches: 8. Germline values: CDR1 MDHEN, CDR2 SYDVKM. This CDR3 is built from 17 residues.

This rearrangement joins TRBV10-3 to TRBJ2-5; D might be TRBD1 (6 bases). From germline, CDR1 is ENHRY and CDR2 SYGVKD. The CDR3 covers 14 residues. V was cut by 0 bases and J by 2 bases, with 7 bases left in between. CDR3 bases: TGTGCCATCAGTGAGTCTACAGGGCAAGAGACCCAGTACTTC. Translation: CAISESTGQETQYF.

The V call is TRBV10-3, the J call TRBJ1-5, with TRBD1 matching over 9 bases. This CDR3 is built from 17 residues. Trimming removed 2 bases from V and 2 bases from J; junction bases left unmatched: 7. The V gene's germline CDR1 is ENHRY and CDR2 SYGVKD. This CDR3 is CAISEATGGGGNQPQHF. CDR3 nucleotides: TGTGCCATCAGTGAGGCGACAGGGGGAGGGGGCAATCAGCCCCAGCATTTT.

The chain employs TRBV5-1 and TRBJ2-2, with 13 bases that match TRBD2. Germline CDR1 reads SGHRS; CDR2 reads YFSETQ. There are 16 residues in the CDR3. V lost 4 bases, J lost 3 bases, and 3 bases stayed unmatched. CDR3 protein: CASSAGLAGDTGELFF. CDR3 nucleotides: TGCGCCAGCAGCGCCGGACTAGCGGGAGACACCGGGGAGCTGTTTTTT.

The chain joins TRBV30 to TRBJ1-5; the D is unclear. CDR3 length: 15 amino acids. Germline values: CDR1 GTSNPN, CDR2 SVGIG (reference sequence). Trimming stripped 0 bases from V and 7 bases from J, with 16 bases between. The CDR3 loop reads CAWSVDNQRRQPQHF. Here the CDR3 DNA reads TGTGCCTGGAGTGTAGACAATCAGCGGCGGCAGCCCCAGCATTTT.

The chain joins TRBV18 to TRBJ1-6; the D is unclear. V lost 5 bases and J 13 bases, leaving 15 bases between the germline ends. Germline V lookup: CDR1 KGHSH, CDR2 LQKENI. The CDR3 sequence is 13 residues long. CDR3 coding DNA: TGTGCCAGCTCATTCGACGGGGTCGAGCCCCTCCACTTT. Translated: CASSFDGVEPLHF. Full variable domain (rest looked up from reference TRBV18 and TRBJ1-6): NAGVMQNPRHLVRRRGQEARLRCSPMKGHSHVYWYRQLPEEGLKFMVYLQKENIIDESGMPKERFSAEFPKEGPSILRIQQVVRGDSAAYFCASSFDGVEPLHFGNGTRLTVT.

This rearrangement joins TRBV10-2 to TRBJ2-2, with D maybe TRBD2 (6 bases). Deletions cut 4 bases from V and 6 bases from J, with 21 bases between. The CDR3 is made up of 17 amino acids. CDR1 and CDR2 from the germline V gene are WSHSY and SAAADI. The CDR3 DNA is TGCGCCAGCAGTGGAGAGGAGGGCCAACCCAACGCCGGGGAGCTGTTTTTT. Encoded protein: CASSGEEGQPNAGELFF.

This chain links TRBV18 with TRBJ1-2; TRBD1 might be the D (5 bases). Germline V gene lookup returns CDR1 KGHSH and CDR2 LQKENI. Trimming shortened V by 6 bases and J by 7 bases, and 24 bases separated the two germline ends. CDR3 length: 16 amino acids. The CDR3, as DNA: TGTGCCAGCTCTCCCCTTGCCGAGGGTCAGGGCACTGGCTACACCTTC. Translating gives CASSPLAEGQGTGYTF.

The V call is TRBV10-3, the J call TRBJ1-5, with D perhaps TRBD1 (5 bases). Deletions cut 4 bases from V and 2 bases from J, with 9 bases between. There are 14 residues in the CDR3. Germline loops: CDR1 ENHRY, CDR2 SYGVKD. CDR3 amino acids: CAISAQGGNQPQHF. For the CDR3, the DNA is TGTGCCATCAGTGCCCAGGGAGGCAATCAGCCCCAGCATTTT.

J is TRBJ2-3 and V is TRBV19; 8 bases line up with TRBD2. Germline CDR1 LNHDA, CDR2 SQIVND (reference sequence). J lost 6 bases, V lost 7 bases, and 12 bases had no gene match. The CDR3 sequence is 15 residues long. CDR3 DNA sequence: TGTGCCAGTACCCTAAGCGGGAGCCGACGTGATACGCAGTATTTT. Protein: CASTLSGSRRDTQYF.

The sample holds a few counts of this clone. The CDR3, as DNA: TGTGCCACCAGTGATGATAGAGGGGGCGCCTATGGCTACACCTTC. This gives the protein CATSDDRGGAYGYTF. This rearrangement joins TRBV24-1 to TRBJ1-2, with 7 positions matching TRBD1. J lost 4 bases, V lost 3 bases, and 7 bases had no gene match. Germline assignment: CDR1 KGHDR and CDR2 SFDVKD. This CDR3 region has 15 residues.

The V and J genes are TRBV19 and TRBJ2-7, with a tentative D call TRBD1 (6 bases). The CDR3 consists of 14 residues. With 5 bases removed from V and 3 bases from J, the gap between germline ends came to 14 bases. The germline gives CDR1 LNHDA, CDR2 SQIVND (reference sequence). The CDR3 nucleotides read TGTGCCAGTAGTCACCGGGACACCGACTACGAGCAGTACTTC. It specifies CASSHRDTDYEQYF. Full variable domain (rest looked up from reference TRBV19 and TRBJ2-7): DGGITQSPKYLFRKEGQNVTLSCEQNLNHDAMYWYRQDPGQGLRLIYYSQIVNDFQKGDIAEGYSVSREKKESFPLTVTSAQKNPTAFYLCASSHRDTDYEQYFGPGTRLTVT.

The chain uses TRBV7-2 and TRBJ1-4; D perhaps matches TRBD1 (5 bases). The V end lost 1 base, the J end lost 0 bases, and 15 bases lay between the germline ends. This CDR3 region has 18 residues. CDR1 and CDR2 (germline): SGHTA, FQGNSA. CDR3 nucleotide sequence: TGTGCCAGCAGCTTAGTGGGTGGGGGACCCGCAACTAATGAAAAACTGTTTTTT. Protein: CASSLVGGGPATNEKLFF.

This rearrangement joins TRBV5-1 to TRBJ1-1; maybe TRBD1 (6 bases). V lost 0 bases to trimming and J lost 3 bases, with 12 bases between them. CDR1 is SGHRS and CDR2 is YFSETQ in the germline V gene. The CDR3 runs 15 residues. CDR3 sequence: CASSLAVRGDTEAFF. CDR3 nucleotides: TGCGCCAGCAGCTTGGCGGTTAGGGGGGACACTGAAGCTTTCTTT.

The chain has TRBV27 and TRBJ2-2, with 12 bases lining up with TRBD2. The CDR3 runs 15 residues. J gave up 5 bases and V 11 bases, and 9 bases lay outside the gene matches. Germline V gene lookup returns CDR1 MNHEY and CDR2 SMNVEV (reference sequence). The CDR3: CAGQILAGGTGELFF. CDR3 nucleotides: TGTGCCGGCCAAATACTAGCGGGAGGAACCGGGGAGCTGTTTTTT.

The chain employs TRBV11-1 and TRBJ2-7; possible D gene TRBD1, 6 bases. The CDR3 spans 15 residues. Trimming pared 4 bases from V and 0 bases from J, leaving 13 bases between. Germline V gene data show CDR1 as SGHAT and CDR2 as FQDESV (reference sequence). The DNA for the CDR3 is TGTGCCAGCAGCTCTTCACAGGGTGTCTCCTACGAGCAGTACTTC. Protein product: CASSSSQGVSYEQYF.

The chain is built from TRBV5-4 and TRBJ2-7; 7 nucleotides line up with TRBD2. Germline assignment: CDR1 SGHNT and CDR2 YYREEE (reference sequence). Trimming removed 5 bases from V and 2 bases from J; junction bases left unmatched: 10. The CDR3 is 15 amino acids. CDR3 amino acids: CASSSDSGPTYEQYF. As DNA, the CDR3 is TGTGCCAGCAGTTCTGATAGCGGGCCCACCTACGAGCAGTACTTC.

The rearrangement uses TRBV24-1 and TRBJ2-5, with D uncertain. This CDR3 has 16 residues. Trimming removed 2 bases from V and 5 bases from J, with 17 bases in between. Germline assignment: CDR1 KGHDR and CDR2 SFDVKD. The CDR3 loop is CATSDSKKSPWETQYF. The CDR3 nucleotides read TGTGCCACCAGTGATTCGAAAAAGAGCCCTTGGGAGACCCAGTACTTC.

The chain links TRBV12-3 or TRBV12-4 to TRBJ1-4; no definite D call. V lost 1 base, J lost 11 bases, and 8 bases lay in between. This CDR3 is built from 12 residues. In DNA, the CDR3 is TGTGCCAGCAGTTTAGGGGATCTTAAACTGTTTTTT. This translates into CASSLGDLKLFF.

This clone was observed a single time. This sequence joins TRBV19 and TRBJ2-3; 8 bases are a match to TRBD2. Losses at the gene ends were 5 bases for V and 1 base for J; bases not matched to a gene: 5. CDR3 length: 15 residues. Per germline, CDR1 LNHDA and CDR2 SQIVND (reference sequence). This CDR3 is CASSEAGVGTDTQYF. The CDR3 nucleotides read TGTGCCAGTAGTGAAGCGGGAGTGGGCACAGATACGCAGTATTTT.

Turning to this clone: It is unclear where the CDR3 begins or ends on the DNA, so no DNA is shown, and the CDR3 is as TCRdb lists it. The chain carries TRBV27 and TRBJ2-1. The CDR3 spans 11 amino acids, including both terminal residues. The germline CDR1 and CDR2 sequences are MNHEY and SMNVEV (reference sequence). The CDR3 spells CASSFFGQQFF.

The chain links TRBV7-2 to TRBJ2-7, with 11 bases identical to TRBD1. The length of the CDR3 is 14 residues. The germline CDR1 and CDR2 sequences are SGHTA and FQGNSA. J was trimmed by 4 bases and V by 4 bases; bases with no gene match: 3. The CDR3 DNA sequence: TGTGCCAGCAGCTCGGGGGACAGGGGGTACGAGCAGTACTTC. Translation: CASSSGDRGYEQYF.

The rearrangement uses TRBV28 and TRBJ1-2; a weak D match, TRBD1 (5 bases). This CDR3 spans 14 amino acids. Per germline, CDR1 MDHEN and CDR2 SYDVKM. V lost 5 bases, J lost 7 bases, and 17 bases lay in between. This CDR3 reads CASSVQGVQVGYTF. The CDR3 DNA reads TGTGCCAGCAGTGTCCAGGGAGTCCAGGTTGGCTACACCTTC.

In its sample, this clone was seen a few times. CDR3 nucleotide sequence: TGCGCCAGCAGTGATACAGGGAACACGAACACCGGGGAGCTGTTTTTT. It encodes CASSDTGNTNTGELFF. The chain couples TRBV10-1 to TRBJ2-2; the D gene is possibly TRBD1 (6 bases). The germline V gene has CDR1 WNHNN and CDR2 SYGVQD (reference sequence). Trimming shortened V by 3 bases and J by 0 bases, and 11 bases separated the two germline ends. This CDR3 region has 16 residues.

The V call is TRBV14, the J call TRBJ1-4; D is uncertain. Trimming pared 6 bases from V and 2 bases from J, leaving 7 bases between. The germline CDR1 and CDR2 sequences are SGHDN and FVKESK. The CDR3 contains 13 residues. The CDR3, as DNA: TGTGCCAGCAGGGACGGGACTAATGAAAAACTGTTTTTT. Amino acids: CASRDGTNEKLFF.